This TCR beta chain was profiled in a study of cytomegalovirus exposure and HLA in healthy donors. Points from the study as a whole: Associated with cytomegalovirus, according to the listing, were some 150 TCR beta chains. A few CMV-associated chains were confirmed in vitro to be specific for CMV antigens.

Remarks on this clone: What it binds is not known.

The protocol was immunoSEQ multiplex PCR, while the TCRdb copy is restricted to in-frame clones and leaves out a portion. This table holds about 130,000 clones, roughly 86% found once. CDR1 and CDR2 (germline): SGHTS, YDEGEE. V was shortened by 4 bases and J by 2 bases, with 21 bases between the two germline ends. CDR3 length: 18 residues. The origin of this receptor is a man aged 25-40 years in good health and CMV-seronegative. Sample: PBMCs. The chain has TRBV5-8 and TRBJ2-2, with D possibly TRBD1 on 6 matching bases. For the CDR3, the DNA is TGTGCCAGCAGCCTACCCTACCGGGACAAGGAAAACACCGGGGAGCTGTTTTTT. Translation gives CASSLPYRDKENTGELFF.